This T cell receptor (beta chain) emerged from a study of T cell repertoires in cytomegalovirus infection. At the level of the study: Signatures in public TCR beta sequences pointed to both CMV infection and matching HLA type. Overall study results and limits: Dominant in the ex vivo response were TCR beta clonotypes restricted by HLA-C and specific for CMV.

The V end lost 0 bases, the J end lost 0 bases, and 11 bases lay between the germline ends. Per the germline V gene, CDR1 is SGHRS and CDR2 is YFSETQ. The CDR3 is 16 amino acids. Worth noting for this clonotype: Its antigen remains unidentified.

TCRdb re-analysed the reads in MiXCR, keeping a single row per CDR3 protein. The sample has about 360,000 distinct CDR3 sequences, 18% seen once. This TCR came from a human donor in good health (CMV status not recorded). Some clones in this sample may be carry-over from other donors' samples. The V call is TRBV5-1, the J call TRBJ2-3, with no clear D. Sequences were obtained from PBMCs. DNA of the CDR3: TGCGCCAGCAGCTTGGGTGTGGAACCTAGCACAGATACGCAGTATTTT. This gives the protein CASSLGVEPSTDTQYF.